The rows below give T cell receptor beta chains drawn from one sample of a study of T cells in Graves' hyperthyroidism and ophthalmopathy. TCRdb re-called the multiplex PCR reads through MiXCR, storing one row per CDR3 protein. The repertoire holds 500,000 to 650,000 distinct CDR3 sequences, 13% to 15% seen once, with more than 11% in the top ten. Sequences were obtained from blood. These receptor sequences come from a middle-aged woman with Graves' hyperthyroidism. The CDR3 runs from the conserved cysteine through the conserved F or W. Each record gives: D gene, J gene, V gene, clone size, CDR3 DNA, CDR3 protein. A D gene is named only where the DNA matches it firmly. Clone size appears in some rows only: once, few, many, or a class for an expanded clone.

D gene: TRBD1
J gene: TRBJ2-1
V gene: TRBV5-4
clone size: -
CDR3 DNA: TGTGCCAGCAGCCCGCCTGGGACAGGAACCTACAATGAGCAGTTCTTC
CDR3 protein: CASSPPGTGTYNEQFF

D gene: TRBD1
J gene: TRBJ2-2
V gene: TRBV7-2
clone size: many
CDR3 DNA: TGTGCCAGCAGCTTAGTGCCCTACAGGGGGTACACCGGGGAGCTGTTTTTT
CDR3 protein: CASSLVPYRGYTGELFF

D gene: TRBD2
J gene: TRBJ2-2
V gene: TRBV7-3
clone size: -
CDR3 DNA: TGTGCCAGTAGTATAGCAAGACTAGCGGGATTTTCCGGGGAGCTGTTTTTT
CDR3 protein: CASSIARLAGFSGELFF

D gene: -
J gene: TRBJ2-1
V gene: TRBV11-3
clone size: many
CDR3 DNA: TGTGCCAGCAGCTCGGTGGGGGTGGCAGCTGAGCAGTTCTTC
CDR3 protein: CASSSVGVAAEQFF

D gene: -
J gene: TRBJ2-7
V gene: TRBV30
clone size: many
CDR3 DNA: TGTGCCTGGAGTGCGGCGGGTCTCTACGGTCCCGAGCAGTACTTC
CDR3 protein: CAWSAAGLYGPEQYF

D gene: TRBD1
J gene: TRBJ1-5
V gene: TRBV28
clone size: -
CDR3 DNA: TGTGCCAGCAGCACGGGACAGGGTAACAATCAGCCCCAGCATTTT
CDR3 protein: CASSTGQGNNQPQHF

D gene: -
J gene: TRBJ1-2
V gene: TRBV20-1
clone size: many
CDR3 DNA: TGCAGTGCTAGAGATGAAGGACTCTGGCTTTCTGGCTACACCTTC
CDR3 protein: CSARDEGLWLSGYTF

D gene: -
J gene: TRBJ2-3
V gene: TRBV7-9
clone size: many
CDR3 DNA: TGTGCCAGCAGCTTCCCCCTCATCGGAGTAGATACGCAGTATTTT
CDR3 protein: CASSFPLIGVDTQYF

D gene: -
J gene: TRBJ2-7
V gene: TRBV2
clone size: many
CDR3 DNA: TGTGCCAGCAGGGGGGACATCTACGAGCAGTACTTC
CDR3 protein: CASRGDIYEQYF

D gene: TRBD1
J gene: TRBJ1-5
V gene: TRBV28
clone size: many
CDR3 DNA: TGTGCCAGCAGACCCCCCGGGACAGGGGGCTATCAGCCCCAGCATTTT
CDR3 protein: CASRPPGTGGYQPQHF

D gene: -
J gene: TRBJ1-3
V gene: TRBV4-1
clone size: -
CDR3 DNA: TGCGCCAGCAGCTACAGTAGCTCTGGAAACACCATATATTTT
CDR3 protein: CASSYSSSGNTIYF

D gene: -
J gene: TRBJ2-6
V gene: TRBV19
clone size: few
CDR3 DNA: TGTGCCAGTAGCAGTGCAGGCTCTGGGGCCAACGTCCTGACTTTC
CDR3 protein: CASSSAGSGANVLTF

D gene: -
J gene: TRBJ2-1
V gene: TRBV19
clone size: -
CDR3 DNA: TGTGCCAGTAGTAAACCCGGGAGCTCCTACAATGAGCAGTTCTTC
CDR3 protein: CASSKPGSSYNEQFF

D gene: -
J gene: TRBJ1-3
V gene: TRBV2
clone size: -
CDR3 DNA: TGTGCCAGCATATCCGGGACAAGTGGAAACACCATATATTTT
CDR3 protein: CASISGTSGNTIYF

D gene: -
J gene: TRBJ1-3
V gene: TRBV7-8
clone size: -
CDR3 DNA: TGTGCCAGCAGCTTAGCGCCCGATAGGCGCGGAAACACCATATATTTT
CDR3 protein: CASSLAPDRRGNTIYF

D gene: -
J gene: TRBJ1-1
V gene: TRBV15
clone size: many
CDR3 DNA: TGTGCCACCAGCAGAACGAGAGACTACGGGGGTATGAACACTGAAGCTTTCTTT
CDR3 protein: CATSRTRDYGGMNTEAFF

D gene: -
J gene: TRBJ2-2
V gene: TRBV28
clone size: -
CDR3 DNA: TGTGCCAGCAGTTTTAGACCGCTTTCCGGGGAGCTGTTTTTT
CDR3 protein: CASSFRPLSGELFF

D gene: -
J gene: TRBJ2-5
V gene: TRBV20-1
clone size: many
CDR3 DNA: TGCAGTGCTAGCCAGATGGGGGAGACCCAGTACTTC
CDR3 protein: CSASQMGETQYF

D gene: -
J gene: TRBJ1-3
V gene: TRBV15
clone size: -
CDR3 DNA: TGTGCCACCAGCAGAGAGCAGGCTCTAGTAAACACCATATATTTT
CDR3 protein: CATSREQALVNTIYF

D gene: -
J gene: TRBJ1-3
V gene: TRBV20-1
clone size: many
CDR3 DNA: TGCAGTGCCCCAGACCCGGTGAGCTCTGGAAACACCATATATTTT
CDR3 protein: CSAPDPVSSGNTIYF

D gene: -
J gene: TRBJ2-6
V gene: TRBV5-6
clone size: -
CDR3 DNA: TGTGCCAGCAGCTTGGAAGGGGGGAGCTCTGGGGCCAACGTCCTGACTTTC
CDR3 protein: CASSLEGGSSGANVLTF

D gene: -
J gene: TRBJ1-5
V gene: TRBV12-3/TRBV12-4
clone size: few
CDR3 DNA: TGTGCCAGCAGTTTGGTGTTTGGTCCCCAGCATTTT
CDR3 protein: CASSLVFGPQHF

D gene: TRBD1
J gene: TRBJ2-1
V gene: TRBV5-6
clone size: many
CDR3 DNA: TGTGCCAGCAGCTTGGGGACAGGGCTCTACAATGAGCAGTTCTTC
CDR3 protein: CASSLGTGLYNEQFF

D gene: TRBD2
J gene: TRBJ2-1
V gene: TRBV19
clone size: -
CDR3 DNA: TGTGCCAGTAGTACTCCCTCGGGACTAGCGGAACGGTACAATGAGCAGTTCTTC
CDR3 protein: CASSTPSGLAERYNEQFF